A selection of T cell receptor beta chains follows, all from one sample in a study of blood T cells in healthy people across ages. One entry per CDR3 protein results from TCRdb running MiXCR on the 5' RACE reads. The sample contains more than 900,000 distinct CDR3 sequences, about 29% of which appear only once. These same records also appear under a second study, on T cells of mothers and their children.

Material for sequencing was blood. All receptors derive from a middle-aged woman in good health. The CDR3 runs from the conserved cysteine through the conserved F or W. A D gene is named only where the DNA matches it firmly.

>TRBJ2-3|TRBD1|TRBV4-1
CASSPDRGRLTDTQYF
>TRBJ2-7|NA|TRBV28
CASSFPLPADRYEQYF
>TRBJ2-3|NA|TRBV29-1
CSVEGRGRDTQYF
>TRBJ2-1|NA|TRBV7-6
CASSFDRFEQFF
>TRBJ2-5|TRBD1|TRBV9
CASSVGDRIPETQYF
>NA|TRBD1|TRBV19
CASSPRDRDCSEQYF
>TRBJ1-1|NA|TRBV6-6
CASSQFGGRGNTEAFF
>TRBJ1-5|TRBD1|TRBV11-3
CASRLRDRGNHPQHF
>TRBJ1-2|TRBD1|TRBV12-3/TRBV12-4
CASSPGTGTSGYTF
>TRBJ1-2|NA|TRBV14
CASSPEGWAAGYTF
>TRBJ1-6|NA|TRBV2
CASAPARDNSPLHF
>TRBJ1-2|TRBD1|TRBV12-3/TRBV12-4
CASRLQGIGNYGYTF
>TRBJ1-2|NA|TRBV12-3/TRBV12-4
CASSSAAGNYGYTF
>TRBJ2-3|TRBD1|TRBV10-3
CATWTGASTDTQYF
>TRBJ1-1|NA|TRBV6-2/TRBV6-3
CASSYSAGGADTEAFF
>TRBJ2-3|NA|TRBV13
CASSERIGGPGDTQYF
>TRBJ2-1|NA|TRBV5-1
CASSQEGVGVAYNEQFF
>TRBJ1-1|TRBD1|TRBV20-1
CSARNRDRPPNTEAFF
>TRBJ2-1|NA|TRBV13
CASILEGSYNEQFF
>TRBJ1-2|NA|TRBV7-9
CASSLDGVLIHGFTF
>TRBJ1-4|NA|TRBV15
CATSRERPGPPPFATNEKLFF
>TRBJ2-7|NA|TRBV9
CASSVVPGTYEQYF
>TRBJ2-3|TRBD2|TRBV6-6
CASTPNGLAGDTQYF
>TRBJ1-4|TRBD1|TRBV28
CASSYGTVATNEKLFF
>TRBJ2-7|TRBD1|TRBV20-1
CSARDWRGQVAYEQYF
>TRBJ2-5|TRBD1|TRBV5-1
CASREGTGVGETQYF
>TRBJ1-1|NA|TRBV27
CASSLNWAAEAFF
>TRBJ2-1|NA|TRBV5-6
CASSLRGRESYNEQFF
>TRBJ2-3|NA|TRBV7-9
CASSLPEQSTDTQYF
>TRBJ2-3|NA|TRBV7-2
CASSLGTIGDTQYF
>TRBJ2-1|TRBD1|TRBV9
CASSVGGGGQGLNEQFF
>TRBJ1-3|NA|TRBV4-2
CASSQVTVLAGGNTIYF
>TRBJ2-7|TRBD1|TRBV6-5
CASSYSKRGQVEQYF
>TRBJ1-4|NA|TRBV7-2
CASSLVGSNNEKLFF
>TRBJ2-7|NA|TRBV14
CASSQDPRPPFYYEQYF
>TRBJ2-1|TRBD1|TRBV9
CASSEQQGRPYNEQFF
>TRBJ2-1|TRBD2|TRBV7-3
CASSLERGGGYEQFF
>TRBJ1-3|NA|TRBV9
CASSVAPSGNTIYF
>TRBJ1-1|NA|TRBV5-1
CASSPQDPAMTEAFF
>TRBJ1-1|NA|TRBV20-1
CSAVRVGTEAFF
>TRBJ1-1|TRBD1|TRBV7-3
CASSLEGQVMNTEAFF
>TRBJ2-3|TRBD2|TRBV27
CASSFSGGAPDTQYF
>TRBJ1-2|NA|TRBV12-3/TRBV12-4
CASSPEGARLRNYGYTF
>TRBJ2-7|TRBD2|TRBV20-1
CSAKLAAGYEQYF
>TRBJ1-2|NA|TRBV7-2
CAGSGDLEGRTF
>TRBJ2-7|TRBD2|TRBV27
CASSPIGAGGSYEQYF
>TRBJ1-2|NA|TRBV6-2/TRBV6-3
CASTDPNYGYTF
>TRBJ2-7|TRBD1|TRBV7-9
CASRGQTYEQYF
>TRBJ1-1|NA|TRBV28
CASKATYTEAFF